This entry is about one T cell receptor (beta chain). The data were produced by immunoSEQ multiplex PCR, yet TCRdb's version contains in-frame clones alone and is incomplete. The table includes about 74,000 clones, 80% to 85% detected once. Germline V gives CDR1 SGHRS, CDR2 YFSETQ. The V gene lost 0 bases and the J gene lost 0 bases, with 16 bases spanning the gap. CDR3 length: 19 residues. This entry belongs to a study of OX40 agonist ivuxolimab in advanced cancers. The genes are TRBV5-1 and TRBJ2-6; D possibly uses TRBD1 or TRBD2 (5 bases each). The TCR comes from an adult with an advanced solid tumor such as melanoma, head and neck, liver or kidney cancer. The sequences come from CD4+ or CD8+ T cells sorted from blood, collected in a trial of the OX40 agonist ivuxolimab. For the CDR3, the DNA is TGCGCCAGCAGCTTGGGACGGGGCTTTTTTGACTCTGGGGCCAACGTCCTGACTTTC. Translating it yields CASSLGRGFFDSGANVLTF.